Sequencing of this T cell receptor beta chain was carried out in a study of identical twins (dated by TCRdb to the mid-2010s). About the full investigation: To test whether fetal clonotypes persist, the study used deep sequencing on TCR alpha and beta repertoires from monozygotic twins, unrelated adults of various ages, and cord blood. To rule out contamination, the twin experiments were replicated at different times with different library preparation protocols.

What the authors observed across the whole study: A weaker excess of twin sharing was found in beta out-of-frame sequences because the signal-to-noise ratio was lowered by fewer shared sequences. Compared with coincidental sharing between unrelated individuals, out-of-frame TCR alpha sequences shared between twins had an excess of sequences with low generation probability. Zero-insertion analyses could be partly confounded by invariant T cells such as MAIT and iNKT, although diverse VJ usage argued against such confounding for most clonotypes. Because the same donors could not be followed over many years, the conclusions depended on cross-sectional statistical analysis. Abundant cord blood beta clonotypes had fewer insertions, young adult naive repertoires showed a similar but weaker trend, and memory repertoires showed no such trend. Recombination models systematically underestimated out-of-frame TCR alpha sharing in monozygotic twins but agreed with sharing between unrelated individuals.

The library was obtained by 5' RACE. The sequencer was an Illumina HiSeq 2000. Template switching added a universal primer binding site, and the final cDNA carried a unique molecular identifier that allowed TCR cDNA molecules to be counted accurately. Specific primers in the conserved constant-segment region were used to synthesize first-strand cDNA for the TCR alpha and beta chains. Each cDNA library was double barcoded, with a SMART-Mk sample barcode plus Illumina barcodes, to control for contamination. Two successive PCR steps introduced TruSeq adapter sequences along with Illumina sample barcodes. TCR alpha and beta cDNA libraries were sequenced on the Illumina HiSeq platform with custom primers. Concerning the study's data processing: MiGEC was used to process raw reads and extract unique molecular identifiers, and MiXCR was used to find CDR3 positions. For each individual, recombination models were inferred using an EM algorithm with the repgenHMM and IGoR tools. Shared clonotype analysis was performed with the tcR package in R, normalizing sharing by the product of cloneset sizes. To study raw recombination free of thymic and clonal selection effects, out-of-frame nonproductive sequences were analyzed. In TCRdb, the public reads were trimmed at Q25 with fastp and aligned with MiXCR, with productive beta chains retained. Entries are consolidated by CDR3 protein sequence, retaining the most common genes and DNA. TCRdb, rather than the study authors, made the V and J calls. The sample yields hundreds of thousands of distinct CDR3 sequences; 8.6% were counted once. Roughly 0.97% of the sample lies in the top ten.

Including the terminal cysteine and phenylalanine, the CDR3 comprises 14 residues. The entry retains the CDR3 DNA only, 42 bases that are in frame from base 1. Per the germline V gene, SGHRS is the CDR1 and YFSETQ is the CDR2. Deletion took 4 bases off V and 7 bases off J, with a span of 18 bases between the germline ends. Every donor was a healthy Caucasian. Three pairs of female monozygotic twins, all aged about 18 to 29 years, were included in the twin cohort. Peripheral blood mononuclear cells were used as the source from which RNA for TCR libraries was isolated. A word on this clonotype: Its recognized antigen is unknown. Within one base of it there is no much larger clone, and no base qualities were kept.

The sample was also linked to a second study, of yellow fever vaccine responses in identical twins. As that second paper reports: According to the authors, in identical twins the way T cells responded to vaccination appeared partly convergent and partly personalized. The study precisely tracked vaccine-responding T cell clones in identical twins.

Recombination connected TRBV5-1 to TRBJ2-7, with no confidently assigned D gene. The receptor was derived from a woman aged 18-29 years in good health. The specimen was PBMCs. CDR3 sequence: CASSADRAHWEQYF. The nucleotides are TGCGCCAGCAGCGCGGACCGGGCCCACTGGGAGCAGTACTTC.